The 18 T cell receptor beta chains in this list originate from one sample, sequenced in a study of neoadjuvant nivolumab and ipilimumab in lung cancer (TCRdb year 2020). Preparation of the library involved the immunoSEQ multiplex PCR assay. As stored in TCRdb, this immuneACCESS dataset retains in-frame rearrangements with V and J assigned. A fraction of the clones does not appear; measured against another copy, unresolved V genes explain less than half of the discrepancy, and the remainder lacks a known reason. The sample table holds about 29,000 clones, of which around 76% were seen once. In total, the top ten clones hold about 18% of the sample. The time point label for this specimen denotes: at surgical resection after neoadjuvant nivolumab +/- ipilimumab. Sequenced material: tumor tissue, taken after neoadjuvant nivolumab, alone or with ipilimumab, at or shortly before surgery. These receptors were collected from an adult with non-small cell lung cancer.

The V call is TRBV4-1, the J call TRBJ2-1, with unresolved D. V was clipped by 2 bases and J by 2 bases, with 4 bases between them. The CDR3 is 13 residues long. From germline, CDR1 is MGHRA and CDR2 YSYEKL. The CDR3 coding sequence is TGCGCCAGCAGCCAATACCCCTACAATGAGCAGTTCTTC. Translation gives CASSQYPYNEQFF.

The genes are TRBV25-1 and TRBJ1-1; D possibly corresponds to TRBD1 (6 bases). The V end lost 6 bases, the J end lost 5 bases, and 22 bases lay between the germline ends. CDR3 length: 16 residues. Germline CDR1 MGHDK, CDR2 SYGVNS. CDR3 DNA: TGTGCCAGCAGGGGGGGCGTTTGGGGGAGAGGGACTGAAGCTTTCTTT. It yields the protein CASRGGVWGRGTEAFF.

The CDR3 DNA reads as TGTGCCAGCTCAGTTGGACAGGGGAACACCGGGGAGCTGTTTTTT. Residues: CASSVGQGNTGELFF. The rearrangement uses TRBV18 and TRBJ2-2, with 8 positions matching TRBD1. V was pared by 5 bases and J by 1 base, with 3 bases of the junction left unmatched. Per the germline V gene, CDR1 is KGHSH and CDR2 is LQKENI. The CDR3 contains 15 residues.

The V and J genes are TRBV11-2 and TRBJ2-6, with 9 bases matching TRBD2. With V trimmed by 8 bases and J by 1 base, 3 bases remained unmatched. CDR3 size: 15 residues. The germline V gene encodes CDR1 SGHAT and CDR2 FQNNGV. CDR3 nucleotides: TGTGCCAGCCGGGCGGGGGGGTCTGGGGCCAACGTCCTGACTTTC. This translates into CASRAGGSGANVLTF.

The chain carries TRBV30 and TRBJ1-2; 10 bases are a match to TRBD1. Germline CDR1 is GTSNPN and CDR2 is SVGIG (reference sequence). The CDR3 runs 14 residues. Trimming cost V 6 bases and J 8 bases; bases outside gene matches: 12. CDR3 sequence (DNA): TGTGCCTGTACAATTTCCGGGACAGGGGTCGGCTACACCTTC. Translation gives CACTISGTGVGYTF.

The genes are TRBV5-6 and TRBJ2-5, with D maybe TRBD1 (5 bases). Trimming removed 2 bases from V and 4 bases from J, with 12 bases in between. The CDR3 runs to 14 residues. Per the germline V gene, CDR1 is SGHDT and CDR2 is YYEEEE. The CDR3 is CASSFNQGGETQYF. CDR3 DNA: TGTGCCAGCAGCTTTAACCAGGGTGGAGAGACCCAGTACTTC.

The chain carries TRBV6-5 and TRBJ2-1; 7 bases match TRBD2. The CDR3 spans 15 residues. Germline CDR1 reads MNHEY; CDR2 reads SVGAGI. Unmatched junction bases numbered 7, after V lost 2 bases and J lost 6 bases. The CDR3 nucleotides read TGTGCCAGCAGTTACGTGTCTAGCGGATTCAATGAGCAGTTCTTC. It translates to CASSYVSSGFNEQFF.

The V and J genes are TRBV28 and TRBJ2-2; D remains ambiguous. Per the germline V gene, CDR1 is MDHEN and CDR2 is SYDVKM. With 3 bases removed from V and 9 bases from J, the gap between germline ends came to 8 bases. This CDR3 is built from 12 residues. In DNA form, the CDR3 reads TGTGCCAGCAGTTTCGGGCAGCGGGAGCTGTTTTTT. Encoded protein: CASSFGQRELFF. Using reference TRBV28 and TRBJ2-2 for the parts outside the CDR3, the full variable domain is DVKVTQSSRYLVKRTGEKVFLECVQDMDHENMFWYRQDPGLGLRLIYFSYDVKMKEKGDIPEGYSVSREKKERFSLILESASTNQTSMYLCASSFGQRELFFGEGSRLTVL.

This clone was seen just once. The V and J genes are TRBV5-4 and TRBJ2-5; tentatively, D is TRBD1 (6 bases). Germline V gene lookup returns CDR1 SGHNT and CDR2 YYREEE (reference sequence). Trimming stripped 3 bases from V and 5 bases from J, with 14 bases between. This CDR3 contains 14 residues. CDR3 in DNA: TGTGCCAGCAGCTCCAACAGGGCTTGGGAGACCCAGTACTTC. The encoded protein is CASSSNRAWETQYF.

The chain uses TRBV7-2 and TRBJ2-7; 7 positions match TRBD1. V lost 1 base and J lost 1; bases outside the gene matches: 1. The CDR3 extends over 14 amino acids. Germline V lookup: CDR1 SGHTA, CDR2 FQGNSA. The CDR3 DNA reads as TGTGCCAGCAGCTTAGTGGGACAGTCCTACGAGCAGTACTTC. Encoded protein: CASSLVGQSYEQYF.

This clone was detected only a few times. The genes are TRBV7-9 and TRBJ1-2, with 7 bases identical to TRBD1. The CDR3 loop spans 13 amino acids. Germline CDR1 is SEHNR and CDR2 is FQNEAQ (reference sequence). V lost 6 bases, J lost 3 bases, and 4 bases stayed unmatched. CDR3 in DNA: TGTGCCAGCAGTCGTACAGGGGACTATGGCTACACCTTC. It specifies CASSRTGDYGYTF. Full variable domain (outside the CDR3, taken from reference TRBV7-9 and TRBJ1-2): DTGVSQNPRHKITKRGQNVTFRCDPISEHNRLYWYRQTLGQGPEFLTYFQNEAQLEKSRLLSDRFSAERPKGSFSTLEIQRTEQGDSAMYLCASSRTGDYGYTFGSGTRLTVV.

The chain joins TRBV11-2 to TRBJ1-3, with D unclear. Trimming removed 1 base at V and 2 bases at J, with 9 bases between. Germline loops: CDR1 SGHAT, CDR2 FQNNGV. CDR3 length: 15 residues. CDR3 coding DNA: TGTGCCAGCAGCTTAGTGTTGGGTACTGGAAACACCATATATTTT. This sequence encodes CASSLVLGTGNTIYF.

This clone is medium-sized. CDR3 bases: TGTGCCAGCAGTGAAAAGCCCCTTGGGACCGGGGAGCTGTTTTTT. Its protein is CASSEKPLGTGELFF. The chain has TRBV6-1 and TRBJ2-2; D uncertain. V lost 2 bases, J lost 5 bases, and 12 bases lay in between. This CDR3 has 15 amino acids. CDR1 is MNHNS, CDR2 SASEGT, per germline.

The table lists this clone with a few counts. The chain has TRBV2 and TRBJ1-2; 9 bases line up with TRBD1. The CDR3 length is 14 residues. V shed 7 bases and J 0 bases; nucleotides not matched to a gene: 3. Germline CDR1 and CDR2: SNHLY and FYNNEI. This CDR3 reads CASTRTGANYGYTF. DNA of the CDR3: TGTGCCAGCACCCGGACAGGGGCTAACTATGGCTACACCTTC.

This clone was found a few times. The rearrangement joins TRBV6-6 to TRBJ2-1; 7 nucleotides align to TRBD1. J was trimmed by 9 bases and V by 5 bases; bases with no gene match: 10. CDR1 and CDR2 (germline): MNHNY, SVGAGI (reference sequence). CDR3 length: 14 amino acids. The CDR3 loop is CASSPHRGRGEQFF. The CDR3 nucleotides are TGTGCCAGCAGTCCCCACAGGGGAAGAGGTGAGCAGTTCTTC.

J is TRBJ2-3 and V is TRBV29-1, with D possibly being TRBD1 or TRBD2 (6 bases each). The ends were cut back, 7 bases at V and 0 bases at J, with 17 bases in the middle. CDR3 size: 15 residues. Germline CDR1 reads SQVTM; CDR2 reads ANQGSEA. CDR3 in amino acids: CSAVGGSTSTDTQYF. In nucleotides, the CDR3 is TGCAGCGCTGTAGGGGGGTCAACTAGCACAGATACGCAGTATTTT.

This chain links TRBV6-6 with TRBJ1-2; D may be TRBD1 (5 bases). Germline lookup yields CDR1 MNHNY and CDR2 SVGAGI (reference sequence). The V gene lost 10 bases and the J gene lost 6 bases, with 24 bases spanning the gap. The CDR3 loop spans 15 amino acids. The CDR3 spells CATLSSGRKRDGYTF. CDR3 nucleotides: TGTGCCACCCTAAGCTCAGGGAGGAAAAGAGATGGCTACACCTTC.

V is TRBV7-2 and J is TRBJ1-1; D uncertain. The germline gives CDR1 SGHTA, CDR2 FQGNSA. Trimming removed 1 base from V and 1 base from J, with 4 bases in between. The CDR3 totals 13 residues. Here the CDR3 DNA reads TGTGCCAGCAGCTTAGACAGGAACACTGAAGCTTTCTTT. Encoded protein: CASSLDRNTEAFF. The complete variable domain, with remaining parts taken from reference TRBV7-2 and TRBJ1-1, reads GAGVSQSPSNKVTEKGKDVELRCDPISGHTALYWYRQSLGQGLEFLIYFQGNSAPDKSGLPSDRFSAERTGGSVSTLTIQRTQQEDSAVYLCASSLDRNTEAFFGQGTRLTVV.